This T cell receptor (beta chain) came from a study of T-cell reconstitution after alpha-beta-depleted transplantation in children. General study results and limits: A year post-transplant, T-cell counts and diversity derived mostly from newly produced T cells. Reportedly, only several hundred clones from non-depleted graft cells drove alpha-beta T-cell counts at about two months. The origin of high day-60 TCRbeta diversity in some patients lay in surviving recipient T cells and thymic progenitors.

The CDR3 spans 12 residues. The ends were cut back, 4 bases at V and 7 bases at J, with 9 bases in the middle. CDR1 is SGHVS, CDR2 FNYEAQ, per germline. This clonotype has a handful of counts. Its antigen remains unknown. Unique molecular identifiers were used in preparing the TCRbeta library. TCRdb recomputed calls from the PCR reads with MiXCR, one row per CDR3 protein. The table includes roughly 790,000 distinct CDR3 sequences, 15% to 20% detected once. This sequence originates from a male patient between 10 and 17 years old who had a stem cell transplant for acute lymphoblastic leukemia, so the T cells may come from the graft donor. This chain connects TRBV7-6 to TRBJ2-3; D possibly corresponds to TRBD2 (5 bases). Source: PBMCs, mostly from graft donor cells, taken 360 days after TCRalphabeta/CD19-depleted stem cell transplant. Written as DNA, the CDR3 is TGTGCCAGCAGCTCCACTAGAAATACGCAGTATTTT. Protein sequence: CASSSTRNTQYF.